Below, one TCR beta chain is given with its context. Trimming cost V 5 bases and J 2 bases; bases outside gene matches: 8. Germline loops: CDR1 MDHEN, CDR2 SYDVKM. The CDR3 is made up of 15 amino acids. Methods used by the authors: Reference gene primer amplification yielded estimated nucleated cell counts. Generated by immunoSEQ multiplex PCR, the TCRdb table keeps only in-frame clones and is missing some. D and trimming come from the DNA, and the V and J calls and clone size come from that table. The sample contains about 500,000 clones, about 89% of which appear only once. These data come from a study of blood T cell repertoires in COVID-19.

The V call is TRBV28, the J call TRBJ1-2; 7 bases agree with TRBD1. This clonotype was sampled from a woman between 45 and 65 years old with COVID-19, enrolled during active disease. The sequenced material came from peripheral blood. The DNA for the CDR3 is TGTGCCAGCAGTAGACAGGGAACGCTGAACTATGGCTACACCTTC. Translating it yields CASSRQGTLNYGYTF.